This TCR beta chain was recovered during a study of response to subunit inactivated influenza vaccine. The CDR3 spans 14 residues. V lost 4 bases to trimming and J lost 1 base, with 11 bases between them. Germline loops: CDR1 SNHLY, CDR2 FYNNEI. Points from the study as a whole: The authors proposed limited new T cell recruitment per seasonal influenza vaccination.

This clonotype came up a few times. Its antigen is not identified. Using its own MiXCR run on the RT-PCR reads, TCRdb lists one record per CDR3 protein. The table lists over 400,000 distinct CDR3 sequences, approximately 10% of them singletons. This specimen consisted of PBMCs from blood, obtained more than 35 days after vaccination. This sequence originates from a man between 45 and 60 years old who received an inactivated influenza vaccine. The rearrangement joins TRBV2 to TRBJ2-7; no firm D call. The CDR3 here is CASSGVYESYEQYF. The DNA for the CDR3 is TGTGCCAGCAGTGGCGTATACGAATCCTACGAGCAGTACTTC.